The TCR beta chain described here comes from a study of cytomegalovirus exposure and HLA in healthy donors (dated by TCRdb to about 2017). In the study overall: According to a later analysis, the roughly 130 validation repertoires were produced on the same platform as the roughly 720 repertoires of the first cohort. The study aimed to test whether cataloging public T cell receptors could reveal signatures of past pathogen exposure. Besides the first cohort of roughly 640 subjects, a separate validation cohort made up of over 100 different subjects was used. High-throughput TCR immunosequencing, statistical association of individual TCRs with disease status, and machine learning were combined to predict cytomegalovirus infection status. Study-level results and caveats: The classifier was reported to diagnose cytomegalovirus status with high specificity and sensitivity in both the original cohort and the validation cohort. The study listed 164 TCR beta chains as associated with cytomegalovirus. The authors suggested that the approach could potentially be generalized to other disease states and immunological phenotypes. In a later analysis, TCRs clustered in the first cohort were found to also tend to co-occur in the roughly 120 validation repertoires, with 94% of cluster scores above 0. Across donors, most TCR sequences were observed very rarely, whereas some public TCRs were present in many individuals. A later analysis had no HLA typing for the validation cohort, so co-occurrence there was scored across all 130 or so repertoires. In vitro tests confirmed that a few of the cytomegalovirus-associated TCR beta chains recognize cytomegalovirus antigens.

The germline V gene provides CDR1 SGHRS and CDR2 YFSETQ. From the cysteine up to the phenylalanine, the CDR3 has a length of 17 residues. Only the CDR3 part of the read is kept: 51 bases, read in frame from the first base. Library prep was done by the immunoSEQ multiplex PCR assay. Under the source paper's analysis protocol: A statistical classification framework was developed to diagnose cytomegalovirus status using the catalog of TCR beta chain sequences. TCRdb holds this immuneACCESS table with in-frame rearrangements only. Some clones are missing; in checked studies, unresolved V genes explain under half, and the rest has no known cause. D and trimming come from the DNA, and the V and J calls and clone size come from that table. The sample includes about 73,000 clones, with 95% observed a single time. The biggest ten clones account for around 3.2% of the sample. Separate from the roughly 650-subject first cohort, the validation cohort of roughly 130 subjects was the group to which the donors belonged.

As concerns this clone: The specificity of this receptor is unknown. At one of its ends the junction is not consistent with the germline gene, which may arise from a read error.

Sequencing was performed on PBMCs. This clonotype originated in a man between 18 and 35 years old in good health and CMV-seronegative. This receptor chain uses TRBV5-1 and TRBJ1-4; TRBD1 is perhaps the D gene, given 6 matching bases. The sequenced DNA: TGCGCCAGCAGCTTGGACGCGGGGGCCCCGTCCAATGGAAAACTGTTTTTT. Translated, this is CASSLDAGAPSNGKLFF.